This T cell receptor beta chain originates from a study of blood T cells in healthy people across ages. Study-wide points: A greater number of naive CD4+ cells and higher diversity distinguished long-lived donors from aged donors.

Every sample yielded at least 6 million isolated PBMCs. Per sample, extraction of total RNA gave at least 6 micrograms in every case. J was trimmed by 7 bases and V by 7 bases; bases with no gene match: 15. Germline assignment: CDR1 SNHLY and CDR2 FYNNEI. This CDR3 contains 15 residues. Next came a second PCR, run for about 6 to 12 cycles, which used a sample-barcoded 5' primer along with a J-beta primer mix. CDR3-containing paired-end reads numbering at least 2.5 million came from each sample. TCRdb redid the calling of the 5' RACE reads with MiXCR, one entry per CDR3 protein. The data hold about 2 million distinct CDR3 sequences, with about 50% observed a single time. About this clonotype: Its antigen is not known.

The receptor was isolated from a middle-aged woman in good health. The chain carries TRBV2 and TRBJ2-7; 8 bases are shared with TRBD2. What was sequenced was blood. The CDR3 spells CASTPEAGVYNEQYF. In nucleotides, the CDR3 is TGTGCCAGCACTCCGGAAGCGGGGGTCTACAATGAGCAGTACTTC.